Below are 29 T cell receptor beta chains sequenced from a single sample in a study of blood T cell repertoires in COVID-19. TCRdb's copy holds only in-frame clones and misses some; the assay was immunoSEQ multiplex PCR. The table records approximately 90,000 clones, about 88% of them present only once. Sample: peripheral blood. These receptors all come from a man in his 60s with acute or convalescent COVID-19.

This clone was detected once. V gene TRBV30 combines with J gene TRBJ2-2; 13 bases fit TRBD2. CDR1 and CDR2 (germline): GTSNPN, SVGIG (reference sequence). CDR3 length: 15 amino acids. The trim removed 0 bases at V and 6 bases at J, leaving 1 base unmatched. CDR3 amino acids: CAWSVLAGGPGELFF. CDR3 coding DNA: TGTGCCTGGAGTGTACTAGCGGGAGGGCCCGGGGAGCTGTTTTTT.

The rearrangement joins TRBV9 to TRBJ2-5; no definite D call. Germline CDR1 and CDR2: SGDLS and YYNGEE. V lost 0 bases and J lost 5, with 14 bases in between. This CDR3 region has 15 residues. The CDR3: CASSVGFGSLETQYF. CDR3 bases: TGTGCCAGCAGCGTAGGGTTTGGCAGTTTGGAGACCCAGTACTTC.

The chain recombines TRBV30 with TRBJ2-1; D perhaps matches TRBD2 (7 bases). V was trimmed by 4 bases and J by 0 bases, leaving 13 bases between them. CDR1 is GTSNPN and CDR2 is SVGIG in the germline V gene (reference sequence). This CDR3 has 15 residues. CDR3 nucleotides: TGTGCCTGGATCGTGGGGGGGGCCTCCTACAATGAGCAGTTCTTC. This encodes CAWIVGGASYNEQFF.

A remark on this clone: Within the sample, other DNA sequences also encode this same CDR3. V is TRBV5-1 and J is TRBJ1-1; no reliable D call. Germline CDR1 is SGHRS and CDR2 is YFSETQ. This CDR3 has 14 amino acids. V was pared by 2 bases and J by 1 base, with 9 bases between. Here the CDR3 DNA reads TGCGCCAGCAGCTTAGGCGGCGCGAACACTGAAGCTTTCTTT. Its translation is CASSLGGANTEAFF.

V usage is TRBV18 and J usage is TRBJ2-6; possibly TRBD1 for D (6 bases). The V end lost 3 bases, the J end lost 4 bases, and 19 bases lay between the germline ends. Germline V gene lookup returns CDR1 KGHSH and CDR2 LQKENI. The CDR3 sequence is 18 residues long. This CDR3 reads CASSPTGFTVRGANVLTF. In DNA form, the CDR3 reads TGTGCCAGCTCACCCACAGGGTTCACTGTGAGGGGGGCCAACGTCCTGACTTTC.

The chain combines TRBV5-5 with TRBJ2-3; possible D gene TRBD1, 6 bases. The CDR3 contains 15 residues. Trimming cost V 3 bases and J 4 bases, with 15 bases left between them. The germline CDR1 and CDR2 sequences are SGHKS and YYEKEE (reference sequence). The DNA for the CDR3 is TGTGCCAGCAGCTGGAACCGAGGGACATCAGATACGCAGTATTTT. Translating it yields CASSWNRGTSDTQYF.

The chain recombines TRBV29-1 with TRBJ2-2, with 9 bases aligning to TRBD1. Per the germline V gene, CDR1 is SQVTM and CDR2 is ANQGSEA. Unmatched junction bases numbered 3, after V lost 5 bases and J lost 2 bases. CDR3 length: 14 residues. The CDR3 region has the DNA TGCAGCGTTACAGGGGGCCCAAACACCGGGGAGCTGTTTTTT. Translating gives CSVTGGPNTGELFF.

This clone was picked up a small number of times. CDR3 amino acids: CASTPWGQLYNEQFF. As DNA, the CDR3 is TGTGCCAGCACCCCCTGGGGGCAGCTTTACAATGAGCAGTTCTTC. The V call is TRBV6-2 or TRBV6-3, the J call TRBJ2-1; D is perhaps TRBD1 (6 bases). The CDR3 runs to 15 residues. Germline V gives CDR1 MNHEY, CDR2 SVGEGT. V lost 7 bases, J lost 4 bases, and 17 bases lay in between.

The chain recombines TRBV19 with TRBJ2-2; TRBD2 matches 10 bases. V was pared by 5 bases and J by 0 bases, with 9 bases of the junction left unmatched. The CDR3 has 18 amino acids. The germline CDR1 and CDR2 sequences are LNHDA and SQIVND (reference sequence). The CDR3 coding sequence is TGTGCCAGTAGTGGCGGCCATCTAGCGGGGGCGAACACCGGGGAGCTGTTTTTT. Translated, it gives CASSGGHLAGANTGELFF.

The genes are TRBV2 and TRBJ1-2, with D hard to call. This CDR3 is built from 13 residues. In germline, CDR1 is SNHLY, CDR2 FYNNEI. The germline V and J ends were trimmed by 2 bases and 5 bases, with 9 bases remaining between them. The CDR3 bases are TGTGCCAGCAGTGAAACCATACAGTATGGCTACACCTTC. Residues: CASSETIQYGYTF.

The rearrangement joins TRBV2 to TRBJ2-2, with TRBD2 as a possible D gene (6 bases). This CDR3 is 15 amino acids long. The V gene's germline CDR1 is SNHLY and CDR2 FYNNEI. V lost 6 bases and J lost 0, with 11 bases in between. The CDR3 coding sequence is TGTGCCAGCAGCAGGGACTCGCCGAACACCGGGGAGCTGTTTTTT. Its protein is CASSRDSPNTGELFF.

The J gene is TRBJ2-2, the V gene TRBV5-6, with D maybe TRBD1 (5 bases). Trimming stripped 4 bases from V and 0 bases from J, with 7 bases between. Germline assignment: CDR1 SGHDT and CDR2 YYEEEE. This CDR3 has 14 amino acids. The CDR3 sequence is CASSQGPNTGELFF. DNA of the CDR3: TGTGCCAGCAGCCAGGGCCCGAACACCGGGGAGCTGTTTTTT.

The chain combines TRBV24-1 with TRBJ2-5; D perhaps matches TRBD2 (7 bases). The CDR3 has 17 residues. V was shortened by 3 bases and J by 4 bases, with 20 bases between the two germline ends. CDR1 and CDR2 from the germline V gene are KGHDR and SFDVKD. CDR3 nucleotides: TGTGCCACCAGTGATCCCGGCCGGCGGGGGCCCCGAGAGACCCAGTACTTC. Protein: CATSDPGRRGPRETQYF.

This chain joins TRBV6-2 or TRBV6-3 and TRBJ2-7; 9 positions match TRBD1. V trimming: 4 bases; J trimming: 3 bases; junction bases outside the gene matches: 13. This CDR3 is 17 amino acids long. Germline V gene lookup returns CDR1 MNHEY and CDR2 SVGEGT. The chain's CDR3 is CASSLPRTRTGDYEQYF. CDR3 in DNA: TGTGCCAGCAGTTTACCCCGAACAAGGACAGGGGACTACGAGCAGTACTTC.

The chain is built from TRBV30 and TRBJ2-1; TRBD2 might be the D (6 bases). Germline V CDR1 and CDR2: GTSNPN, SVGIG (reference sequence). The CDR3 is 15 amino acids. V was shortened by 4 bases and J by 5 bases, with 18 bases between the two germline ends. This CDR3 is CAWIPPTRAHNEQFF. CDR3 nucleotide sequence: TGTGCCTGGATACCCCCGACTAGGGCCCACAATGAGCAGTTCTTC.

The chain couples TRBV5-4 to TRBJ1-2, with D maybe TRBD1 (6 bases). With 2 bases removed from V and 2 bases from J, the gap between germline ends came to 7 bases. This CDR3 is 13 amino acids long. Germline loops: CDR1 SGHNT, CDR2 YYREEE (reference sequence). The CDR3, as DNA: TGTGCCAGCAGCTTTACAGGGAACTATGGCTACACCTTC. This codes for CASSFTGNYGYTF.

The rearrangement uses TRBV27 and TRBJ2-3, with 11 nucleotides matching TRBD2. The CDR3 length is 19 residues. The germline V gene encodes CDR1 MNHEY and CDR2 SMNVEV (reference sequence). Trimming at V came to 5 bases and at J to 0 bases, leaving 13 bases not matched to a gene. This CDR3 reads CASSPRRSGGVWSTDTQYF. The CDR3 region has the DNA TGTGCCAGCAGTCCTCGACGTAGCGGGGGGGTTTGGAGCACAGATACGCAGTATTTT.

This chain connects TRBV5-6 to TRBJ2-1, with 9 bases identical to TRBD2. V lost 3 bases, J lost 3 bases, and 7 bases stayed unmatched. Germline V gives CDR1 SGHDT, CDR2 YYEEEE. The CDR3 length is 16 residues. The DNA of the CDR3 is TGTGCCAGCAGCTCAAGACTAGCGGAGCACTACAATGAGCAGTTCTTC. Translation: CASSSRLAEHYNEQFF.

The rearrangement joins TRBV6-5 to TRBJ2-1; the D gene is possibly TRBD2 (5 bases). Trimming pared 6 bases from V and 7 bases from J, leaving 19 bases between. This CDR3 comprises 15 residues. Per the germline V gene, CDR1 is MNHEY and CDR2 is SVGAGI. DNA for the CDR3: TGTGCCAGCAGAAAAGAGGGAACCCCGAGGAATGAGCAGTTCTTC. It translates to CASRKEGTPRNEQFF.

This clone was seen a few times. This chain joins TRBV5-1 and TRBJ1-4; tentatively, D is TRBD1 (6 bases). The CDR3 has 16 residues. The germline V gene encodes CDR1 SGHRS and CDR2 YFSETQ. V was trimmed by 5 bases and J by 5 bases, leaving 19 bases between them. CDR3 amino acids: CASSFEPTRGNEKLFF. CDR3 DNA: TGCGCCAGCAGTTTCGAACCCACCAGGGGCAATGAAAAACTGTTTTTT.

The chain links TRBV29-1 to TRBJ1-2, with 8 bases lining up with TRBD1. This CDR3 contains 11 residues. Germline V CDR1 and CDR2: SQVTM, ANQGSEA. J was trimmed by 8 bases and V by 7 bases; bases with no gene match: 6. The chain's CDR3 is CSDRTGGGYTF. The CDR3 DNA follows: TGCAGCGATAGAACAGGGGGAGGCTACACCTTC.

V and J are TRBV15 and TRBJ2-3; 7 bases align to TRBD1. V lost 1 base, J lost 0 bases, and 7 bases stayed unmatched. CDR1 LNHNV and CDR2 YYDKDF come from the germline V gene (reference sequence). The CDR3 sequence is 17 residues long. CDR3 amino acids: CATSRGQGITSTDTQYF. The CDR3 bases are TGTGCCACCAGCAGAGGACAGGGCATAACTAGCACAGATACGCAGTATTTT.

The chain combines TRBV4-1 with TRBJ1-1, with D possibly being TRBD1 (5 bases). Trimming stripped 0 bases from V and 1 base from J, with 9 bases between. There are 15 residues in the CDR3. Germline V gene sequence: CDR1 MGHRA, CDR2 YSYEKL. This chain's CDR3 is CASSQDGGGNTEAFF. Here the CDR3 DNA reads TGCGCCAGCAGCCAAGATGGGGGGGGGAACACTGAAGCTTTCTTT.

This chain links TRBV10-2 with TRBJ1-1; tentatively, D is TRBD1 (6 bases). Germline V CDR1 and CDR2: WSHSY, SAAADI. Between the trimmed V and J ends, which lost 6 bases and 4 bases, there was a span of 18 bases. CDR3 length: 15 residues. DNA of the CDR3: TGCGCCAGCAGGCTTGAACGGTTGGGGGCCACTGAAGCTTTCTTT. Protein: CASRLERLGATEAFF.

This chain joins TRBV6-5 and TRBJ1-6; TRBD1 is a possible D gene (6 bases). The CDR3 spans 12 residues. Germline loops: CDR1 MNHEY, CDR2 SVGAGI. Trimming stripped 8 bases from V and 8 bases from J, with 10 bases between. The CDR3 reads CASQKGDSPLHF. The CDR3 bases are TGTGCCAGCCAAAAGGGGGATTCACCCCTCCACTTT.

The V call is TRBV6-2 or TRBV6-3, the J call TRBJ1-1; 10 bases map to TRBD1. Germline loops: CDR1 MNHEY, CDR2 SVGEGT. J was trimmed by 2 bases and V by 5 bases; bases with no gene match: 2. The CDR3 totals 14 residues. CDR3 loop: CASSKTGGNTEAFF. CDR3 coding DNA: TGTGCCAGCAGTAAGACAGGGGGCAACACTGAAGCTTTCTTT.

The rearrangement uses TRBV7-8 and TRBJ1-2; unclear D gene. The CDR3 is made up of 14 amino acids. Deletions cut 4 bases from V and 0 bases from J, with 9 bases between. CDR1 and CDR2 from the germline V gene are SGHVS and FQNEAQ. Here the CDR3 reads CASSYRNSNYGYTF. The CDR3, as DNA: TGTGCCAGCAGCTACAGAAATTCTAACTATGGCTACACCTTC.

As DNA, the CDR3 is TGTGCCAGCACTAATTACAGGGGAAGTTCACCCCTCCACTTT. Translated, it gives CASTNYRGSSPLHF. V gene TRBV2 combines with J gene TRBJ1-6; 7 bases match TRBD1. Germline V gene data show CDR1 as SNHLY and CDR2 as FYNNEI. This CDR3 has 14 residues. With 7 bases clipped from V and 9 bases from J, the junction kept 9 bases outside the gene matches.

In nucleotides, the CDR3 is TGTGCCAGCAGCTTTAGAACCTCTGGGGCCAACGTCCTGACTTTC. Translating it yields CASSFRTSGANVLTF. The chain uses TRBV5-4 and TRBJ2-6, with D uncertain. CDR1 and CDR2 from the germline V gene are SGHNT and YYREEE (reference sequence). V shed 2 bases and J shed 0 bases, with 6 bases lying between them. The CDR3 is 15 residues long.